The 25 T cell receptor beta chains presented below share a single source sample, sequenced in a study of beta chain features in type 1 diabetes. Since all of the isolated RNA was reverse transcribed, expressed TCRB transcripts were what got sequenced. TCRdb's copy holds only in-frame clones and misses some; the assay was immunoSEQ multiplex PCR. The table lists 150,000 to 200,000 clones, less than 15% of them singletons. Sequencing was carried out using central memory CD4+ T cells from blood. Receptors originate from a woman aged 18 to 35 in good health.

This clone showed up just a few times. This chain uses TRBV7-2 with TRBJ1-5, with D uncertain. V lost 2 bases and J lost 0, with 11 bases in between. Germline assignment: CDR1 SGHTA and CDR2 FQGNSA. The CDR3 sequence is 16 residues long. The CDR3 DNA is TGTGCCAGCAGCTTAAGGGCGGGGTATAGCAATCAGCCCCAGCATTTT. It translates to CASSLRAGYSNQPQHF.

The chain has TRBV19 and TRBJ2-3; a weak D match, TRBD1 (5 bases). Germline-derived CDR1 and CDR2 are LNHDA and SQIVND (reference sequence). Trimming pared 3 bases from V and 1 base from J, leaving 14 bases between. The CDR3 has 16 residues. Written as DNA, the CDR3 is TGTGCCAGTAGTATCTTTCCTTTACAGGGCACAGATACGCAGTATTTT. Its translation: CASSIFPLQGTDTQYF.

This clone has just one count. In the same sample, other DNA sequences code for this CDR3. The rearrangement uses TRBV7-9 and TRBJ1-5, with D possibly matching TRBD1 (6 bases). The V gene's germline CDR1 is SEHNR and CDR2 FQNEAQ (reference sequence). Trimming cost V 1 base and J 5 bases, with 6 bases left between them. The CDR3 consists of 13 residues. CDR3 protein: CASSLEGDQPQHF. The CDR3 DNA sequence: TGTGCCAGCAGCTTAGAGGGGGATCAGCCCCAGCATTTT.

This chain links TRBV6-6 with TRBJ2-1, with D maybe TRBD1 (7 bases). The V end lost 7 bases, the J end lost 8 bases, and 18 bases lay between the germline ends. Germline-derived CDR1 and CDR2 are MNHNY and SVGAGI (reference sequence). This CDR3 is 14 amino acids long. The chain's CDR3 is CASNDPGGRDEQFF. Written as DNA, the CDR3 is TGTGCCAGCAACGATCCAGGGGGGCGTGATGAGCAGTTCTTC.

This clone has only a few counts. The gene calls are TRBV2 and TRBJ2-1; perhaps TRBD2 as D (5 bases). The length of the CDR3 is 17 residues. V lost 2 bases to trimming and J lost 0 bases, with 14 bases between them. CDR1 is SNHLY and CDR2 is FYNNEI in the germline V gene. CDR3 loop: CASSESVRADSYNEQFF. CDR3 sequence (DNA): TGTGCCAGCAGTGAATCGGTAAGAGCGGACTCCTACAATGAGCAGTTCTTC.

A few counts support this clone. The rearrangement joins TRBV30 to TRBJ1-3; TRBD1 might be the D (6 bases). V was shortened by 5 bases and J by 4 bases, with 12 bases between the two germline ends. This CDR3 is built from 13 residues. Germline CDR1 is GTSNPN and CDR2 is SVGIG (reference sequence). The DNA for the CDR3 is TGTGCCTGGGAGGGCAGGGGAGGAAACACCATATATTTT. Its protein product is CAWEGRGGNTIYF.

This clone has more than one count but fewer than ten. This chain connects TRBV6-5 to TRBJ2-7, with TRBD1 matching 9 bases. Germline V gene data show CDR1 as MNHEY and CDR2 as SVGAGI. CDR3 size: 16 residues. Trimming removed 0 bases from V and 5 bases from J; junction bases left unmatched: 8. The CDR3 DNA sequence: TGTGCCAGCAGTTACTCCGGGACAGGGCTGACCGACGAGCAGTACTTC. It yields the protein CASSYSGTGLTDEQYF.

There are a few counts of this clone. The V gene is TRBV7-2, the J gene TRBJ1-3; TRBD1 is a possible D gene (6 bases). CDR3 size: 15 residues. V dropped 5 bases and J dropped 1 base, with 12 bases sitting between them. Germline assignment: CDR1 SGHTA and CDR2 FQGNSA. CDR3 in DNA: TGTGCCAGCAGCCCCGACAGGTTTTCTGGAAACACCATATATTTT. Encoded protein: CASSPDRFSGNTIYF.

The gene calls are TRBV28 and TRBJ2-7; 8 nucleotides align to TRBD2. With 6 bases clipped from V and 3 bases from J, the junction kept 7 bases outside the gene matches. Germline V gene sequence: CDR1 MDHEN, CDR2 SYDVKM. The CDR3 has 14 amino acids. CDR3 DNA: TGTGCCAGCAGCTTCCTTCGGGGGGGCTACGAGCAGTACTTC. Translation: CASSFLRGGYEQYF.

This chain connects TRBV2 to TRBJ1-1; D is unresolved. The CDR3 has 12 amino acids. CDR1 and CDR2 (germline): SNHLY, FYNNEI. The V end was cut by 3 bases, the J end by 3 bases, with 5 bases between. As DNA, the CDR3 is TGTGCCAGCAGTGAGGGCTACACTGAAGCTTTCTTT. It codes for CASSEGYTEAFF.

The rearrangement links TRBV28 to TRBJ2-4; TRBD1 might be the D (6 bases). This CDR3 has 12 residues. V lost 6 bases to trimming and J lost 5 bases, with 8 bases between them. Germline V gives CDR1 MDHEN, CDR2 SYDVKM. The CDR3 DNA reads as TGTGCCAGCAGGAACAGGGAAAACATTCAGTACTTC. This encodes CASRNRENIQYF.

The table lists this clone with a few counts. The DNA of the CDR3 is TGTGCCAGCTCATCTGCGATCATGAACACTGAAGCTTTCTTT. Its protein is CASSSAIMNTEAFF. The chain uses TRBV18 and TRBJ1-1, with no clear D. CDR1 and CDR2 (germline): KGHSH, LQKENI. V gave up 5 bases and J gave up 0 bases, with 10 bases separating them. This CDR3 contains 14 residues.

This clone came up a few times. The CDR3 bases are TGTGCCAGCAGCTTAATAGCGGGAGCGAATGAGCAGTTCTTC. Its protein product is CASSLIAGANEQFF. V gene TRBV9 combines with J gene TRBJ2-1; 9 bases map to TRBD2. There are 14 residues in the CDR3. Germline V CDR1 and CDR2: SGDLS, YYNGEE. The V gene end was trimmed by 4 bases and the J gene end by 7 bases; junction bases not matched to a gene: 6.

The J gene is TRBJ2-1, the V gene TRBV28; 9 bases are shared with TRBD1. The CDR3 runs 16 residues. The trim removed 5 bases at V and 5 bases at J, leaving 10 bases unmatched. CDR1 and CDR2 (germline): MDHEN, SYDVKM. The CDR3 DNA follows: TGTGCCAGCAGTGCCCCCGGGACAGGGCGGCACAATGAGCAGTTCTTC. It yields the protein CASSAPGTGRHNEQFF.

This chain uses TRBV11-2 with TRBJ1-5; TRBD1 matches at 7 bases. Germline CDR1 SGHAT, CDR2 FQNNGV. Losses at the gene ends were 5 bases for V and 4 bases for J; bases not matched to a gene: 8. There are 15 residues in the CDR3. CDR3 amino acids: CASSPNGRGNQPQHF. DNA for the CDR3: TGTGCCAGCAGCCCCAACGGCAGGGGGAATCAGCCCCAGCATTTT.

The chain is built from TRBV15 and TRBJ2-2; D is perhaps TRBD2 (6 bases). Trimming removed 0 bases at V and 1 base at J, with 9 bases between. The CDR3 loop spans 16 amino acids. Germline loops: CDR1 LNHNV, CDR2 YYDKDF (reference sequence). The CDR3: CATSRDRGLNTGELFF. The CDR3 DNA is TGTGCCACCAGCAGAGATCGGGGGTTGAACACCGGGGAGCTGTTTTTT. Full variable domain (missing parts from reference TRBV15 and TRBJ2-2): DAMVIQNPRYQVTQFGKPVTLSCSQTLNHNVMYWYQQKSSQAPKLLFHYYDKDFNNEADTPDNFQSRRPNTSFCFLDIRSPGLGDTAMYLCATSRDRGLNTGELFFGEGSRLTVL.

This clone was counted between two and nine times. The gene calls are TRBV2 and TRBJ2-1; a weak D match, TRBD2 (6 bases). Trimming shortened V by 2 bases and J by 8 bases, and 7 bases separated the two germline ends. CDR3 length: 12 residues. The germline V gene encodes CDR1 SNHLY and CDR2 FYNNEI. CDR3 residues: CASSESGYEQFF. The CDR3 nucleotides read TGTGCCAGCAGTGAAAGCGGGTATGAGCAGTTCTTC.

This rearrangement joins TRBV7-3 to TRBJ2-1; unclear D gene. This CDR3 is built from 14 residues. V dropped 4 bases and J dropped 10 bases, with 17 bases sitting between them. CDR1 is SGHTA, CDR2 FQGTGA, per germline. CDR3 bases: TGTGCCAGCAGCTCCCCCCCTCGCACTCACGAGCAGTTCTTC. Translation gives CASSSPPRTHEQFF.

There are a few counts of this clone. The V call is TRBV18, the J call TRBJ1-2; TRBD1 might be the D (6 bases). CDR3 length: 14 residues. V gave up 3 bases and J gave up 4 bases, with 12 bases separating them. Germline-derived CDR1 and CDR2 are KGHSH and LQKENI. As DNA, the CDR3 is TGTGCCAGCTCACCTTCGGACAGACTCTATGGCTACACCTTC. Its protein is CASSPSDRLYGYTF.

This clone appeared a few times. The chain carries TRBV7-9 and TRBJ1-1; weak D call: TRBD1 (5 bases). The CDR3 runs 13 residues. Trimming took 2 bases from V and 5 from J, leaving 9 bases between them. CDR1 SEHNR and CDR2 FQNEAQ come from the germline V gene (reference sequence). The CDR3 region is CASSLMTETEAFF. Here the CDR3 DNA reads TGTGCCAGCAGCTTAATGACAGAGACTGAAGCTTTCTTT.

The chain is built from TRBV5-1 and TRBJ1-4; D unresolved. The germline V gene encodes CDR1 SGHRS and CDR2 YFSETQ. V lost 4 bases and J 7 bases, leaving 14 bases between the germline ends. The CDR3 totals 14 residues. This CDR3 reads CASSQDVGGEKLFF. CDR3 bases: TGCGCCAGCAGCCAGGATGTAGGAGGTGAAAAACTGTTTTTT.

The table lists this clone with a few counts. The V gene is TRBV30, the J gene TRBJ1-2; 8 bases agree with TRBD1. Germline V gives CDR1 GTSNPN, CDR2 SVGIG (reference sequence). J was trimmed by 5 bases and V by 1 base; bases with no gene match: 15. The CDR3 is made up of 17 amino acids. The CDR3 spells CAWSAPGTGAAAYGYTF. The CDR3 coding sequence is TGTGCCTGGAGTGCCCCCGGGACAGGCGCTGCGGCATATGGCTACACCTTC.

The V and J genes are TRBV30 and TRBJ2-1; the match to TRBD2 covers 8 bases. The CDR3 totals 16 residues. Germline CDR1 reads GTSNPN; CDR2 reads SVGIG (reference sequence). The V segment lost 4 bases and the J segment 4 bases; nucleotides outside the gene matches: 12. CDR3 sequence: CAWIRAPTSDYNEQFF. CDR3 coding DNA: TGTGCCTGGATTCGAGCTCCGACTAGCGATTACAATGAGCAGTTCTTC.

In regard to this clone: The junction does not match germline at one end; this may be a read error. The gene calls are TRBV29-1 and TRBJ2-7, with D tentatively TRBD2 (6 bases). This CDR3 region has 12 residues. Germline V CDR1 and CDR2: SQVTM, ANQGSEA. This CDR3 reads CSVDAGAGSTIF. The DNA for the CDR3 is TGCAGCGTTGATGCAGGAGCGGGCTCCACGATTTTC.

The V and J genes are TRBV18 and TRBJ1-1; D gene ambiguous. The V gene's germline CDR1 is KGHSH and CDR2 LQKENI. This CDR3 comprises 15 residues. Deletions cut 3 bases from V and 3 bases from J, with 14 bases between. CDR3 DNA sequence: TGTGCCAGCTCACCCCAGACAACCGGGGACACTGAAGCTTTCTTT. This sequence encodes CASSPQTTGDTEAFF.